The 25 T cell receptor beta chains presented below share a single source sample, sequenced in a study of blood T cell repertoires in COVID-19 (dated by TCRdb to the early 2020s). Library preparation was by the immunoSEQ multiplex PCR assay. What TCRdb holds here is the immuneACCESS table cut down to in-frame rearrangements. Part of the clones is not present; checked against another copy, under half of the missing clones reflect an unresolved V gene, and the others are unexplained. The sample profile shows 150,000 or so clones; more than 75% of them were found once. Jointly, the top ten make up approximately 14% of the sample. Sequenced: peripheral blood. These receptor sequences come from a human donor with acute or convalescent COVID-19. The donor label of this sample is uncertain.

This chain uses TRBV18 with TRBJ2-2; 8 nucleotides agree with TRBD1. The CDR3 runs to 15 residues. Germline CDR1 reads KGHSH; CDR2 reads LQKENI. Trimming cost V 4 bases and J 3 bases; bases outside gene matches: 4. The CDR3 nucleotides read TGTGCCAGCTCACGTCCGGACAGGGACACCGGGGAGCTGTTTTTT. It is translated as CASSRPDRDTGELFF.

The gene calls are TRBV5-1 and TRBJ1-5, with D tentatively TRBD1 (5 bases). The CDR3 contains 14 residues. Trimming shortened V by 4 bases and J by 1 base, and 9 bases separated the two germline ends. Germline V gene sequence: CDR1 SGHRS, CDR2 YFSETQ. CDR3 coding DNA: TGCGCCAGCAGCGACCCAGGGAGCAATCAGCCCCAGCATTTT. It encodes CASSDPGSNQPQHF. Full variable domain (remainder filled in from reference TRBV5-1 and TRBJ1-5): KAGVTQTPRYLIKTRGQQVTLSCSPISGHRSVSWYQQTPGQGLQFLFEYFSETQRNKGNFPGRFSGRQFSNSRSEMNVSTLELGDSALYLCASSDPGSNQPQHFGDGTRLSIL.

This chain joins TRBV6-6 and TRBJ2-1; 9 bases align to TRBD1. Germline loops: CDR1 MNHNY, CDR2 SVGAGI (reference sequence). This CDR3 region has 14 residues. V dropped 9 bases and J dropped 7; count of bases not matched to a gene: 10. The CDR3 region is CASSLGQGGNEQFF. CDR3 coding DNA: TGTGCCAGTTCTTTGGGACAGGGTGGTAATGAGCAGTTCTTC.

The chain has TRBV5-1 and TRBJ2-2, with 11 positions matching TRBD1. The CDR3 totals 16 residues. Germline values: CDR1 SGHRS, CDR2 YFSETQ. V lost 4 bases and J lost 6; bases outside the gene matches: 8. CDR3 sequence: CASSPQGTGGSGELFF. The DNA of the CDR3 is TGCGCCAGCAGCCCGCAGGGGACAGGGGGTTCCGGGGAGCTGTTTTTT.

As for this clone: The same CDR3 is also encoded by other DNA sequences in this sample. This chain links TRBV5-1 with TRBJ2-2; perhaps TRBD1 as D (6 bases). Germline V gene sequence: CDR1 SGHRS, CDR2 YFSETQ. Trimming shortened V by 4 bases and J by 0 bases, and 10 bases separated the two germline ends. CDR3 length: 15 residues. CDR3 sequence: CASSLQGSNTGELFF. CDR3 DNA sequence: TGCGCCAGCAGCCTACAGGGATCGAACACCGGGGAGCTGTTTTTT.

The gene calls are TRBV11-2 and TRBJ1-2, with a tentative D call TRBD1 (6 bases). This CDR3 comprises 15 residues. Trimming removed 4 bases from V and 6 bases from J, with 18 bases in between. The germline CDR1 and CDR2 sequences are SGHAT and FQNNGV. In DNA form, the CDR3 reads TGTGCCAGCAGCTCATCGGTTACAGGGTCTGATGGCTACACCTTC. It is translated as CASSSSVTGSDGYTF.

The chain recombines TRBV6-1 with TRBJ1-5; 9 bases align to TRBD1. The CDR3 runs to 15 residues. Germline-derived CDR1 and CDR2 are MNHNS and SASEGT. Unmatched junction bases numbered 4, after V lost 2 bases and J lost 5 bases. This chain's CDR3 is CASSEWGQGYQPQHF. The CDR3 DNA sequence: TGTGCCAGCAGTGAATGGGGACAGGGATATCAGCCCCAGCATTTT.

The rearrangement links TRBV6-5 to TRBJ2-2, with D uncertain. In germline, CDR1 is MNHEY, CDR2 SVGAGI. The CDR3 extends over 15 amino acids. V lost 5 bases and J 0 bases, leaving 10 bases between the germline ends. The CDR3 here is CASSPVITNTGELFF. The CDR3 DNA sequence: TGTGCCAGCAGTCCCGTAATAACGAACACCGGGGAGCTGTTTTTT.

The V call is TRBV3-1 (or the pseudogene TRBV3-2), the J call TRBJ1-6; 9 nucleotides align to TRBD1. Germline loops: CDR1 LGHDT, CDR2 YNNKEL (reference sequence). The CDR3 contains 14 residues. V shed 4 bases, J shed 7 bases, and the junction held 2 bases outside the gene matches. The CDR3 nucleotides are TGTGCCAGCAGCCTCGGACAGGGGAATTCACCCCTCCACTTT. Protein sequence: CASSLGQGNSPLHF.

CDR3 sequence reads: CASPAKGAPANTGELFF. CDR3 in DNA: TGTGCCAGCCCAGCCAAGGGGGCCCCTGCGAACACCGGGGAGCTGTTTTTT. The rearrangement joins TRBV6-4 to TRBJ2-2, with 7 bases lining up with TRBD1. V was pared by 8 bases and J by 0 bases, with 12 bases of the junction left unmatched. Germline assignment: CDR1 MRHNA and CDR2 SNTAGT. This CDR3 is built from 17 residues.

V gene TRBV6-1 combines with J gene TRBJ2-3; possibly TRBD1 for D (6 bases). This CDR3 has 16 residues. CDR1 is MNHNS, CDR2 SASEGT, per germline. The V gene lost 0 bases and the J gene lost 0 bases, with 10 bases spanning the gap. The CDR3 DNA follows: TGTGCCAGCAGTGAAGCGCTAGGACAGAGCACAGATACGCAGTATTTT. Encoded protein: CASSEALGQSTDTQYF.

This clone has a handful of counts. The chain recombines TRBV5-1 with TRBJ2-5; 9 positions agree with TRBD1. The germline V gene encodes CDR1 SGHRS and CDR2 YFSETQ. The CDR3 runs to 16 residues. The trim removed 0 bases at V and 2 bases at J, leaving 5 bases unmatched. The DNA for the CDR3 is TGCGCCAGCAGCTTGGCCTTCGGACAGGGGCAAGAGACCCAGTACTTC. Protein: CASSLAFGQGQETQYF. Complete variable domain (other parts from reference TRBV5-1 and TRBJ2-5): KAGVTQTPRYLIKTRGQQVTLSCSPISGHRSVSWYQQTPGQGLQFLFEYFSETQRNKGNFPGRFSGRQFSNSRSEMNVSTLELGDSALYLCASSLAFGQGQETQYFGPGTRLLVL.

The V gene is TRBV6-5, the J gene TRBJ2-1, with 10 bases fitting TRBD1. CDR1 MNHEY and CDR2 SVGAGI come from the germline V gene. V shed 0 bases, J shed 5 bases, and the junction held 1 base outside the gene matches. This CDR3 has 15 residues. The CDR3 region is CASSYSGQGNNEQFF. In DNA, the CDR3 is TGTGCCAGCAGTTACTCGGGACAGGGGAACAATGAGCAGTTCTTC.

The V gene is TRBV11-1, the J gene TRBJ2-1; D is undetermined. V lost 4 bases, J lost 5 bases, and 9 bases lay in between. CDR3 length: 13 amino acids. CDR1 and CDR2 (germline): SGHAT, FQDESV (reference sequence). CDR3 sequence reads: CASSSPRNNEQFF. CDR3 bases: TGTGCCAGCAGCTCTCCCAGGAACAATGAGCAGTTCTTC.

The chain employs TRBV4-2 and TRBJ2-1, with TRBD1 identical over 9 bases. The CDR3 is made up of 16 amino acids. The germline CDR1 and CDR2 sequences are LGHNA and YNFKEQ. V was clipped by 4 bases and J by 2 bases; unmatched bases: 6. CDR3: CASSRPGQGPYNEQFF. The CDR3 DNA follows: TGTGCCAGCAGCCGCCCGGGACAGGGTCCCTACAATGAGCAGTTCTTC.

The V gene is TRBV19, the J gene TRBJ2-1, with D possibly TRBD2 on 5 matching bases. The ends were cut back, 3 bases at V and 4 bases at J, with 19 bases in the middle. The CDR3 totals 17 residues. From germline, CDR1 is LNHDA and CDR2 SQIVND (reference sequence). This CDR3 is CASSITSPGLRYNEQFF. The DNA for the CDR3 is TGTGCCAGTAGTATTACCTCCCCCGGACTCCGATACAATGAGCAGTTCTTC.

The rearrangement joins TRBV15 to TRBJ1-6, with TRBD1 matching 7 bases. Trimming took 4 bases from V and 7 from J; bases not matched to a gene: 4. This CDR3 contains 14 residues. Germline CDR1 LNHNV, CDR2 YYDKDF (reference sequence). Written as DNA, the CDR3 is TGTGCCACCAGCAAGCCGGGACAGAATTCACCCCTCCACTTT. Protein product: CATSKPGQNSPLHF.

The chain is built from TRBV6-5 and TRBJ2-3; D is unresolved. The V end was cut by 6 bases, the J end by 2 bases, with 12 bases between. Germline V gene lookup returns CDR1 MNHEY and CDR2 SVGAGI. CDR3 length: 14 residues. The CDR3 DNA reads as TGTGCCAGCAGGACGGCGGCGGCCACAGATACGCAGTATTTT. Its protein is CASRTAAATDTQYF.

The gene calls are TRBV6-2 or TRBV6-3 and TRBJ2-2; D not certain. Trimming took 4 bases from V and 0 from J, leaving 6 bases between them. Germline V gene sequence: CDR1 MNHEY, CDR2 SVGEGT. The CDR3 length is 14 residues. For the CDR3, the DNA is TGTGCCAGCAGTTCTCCAGCGAACACCGGGGAGCTGTTTTTT. It encodes CASSSPANTGELFF.

The chain joins TRBV6-5 to TRBJ2-5, with D possibly being TRBD1 (5 bases). Germline V CDR1 and CDR2: MNHEY, SVGAGI. The V and J ends lost 2 bases and 5 bases respectively, with 15 bases between them. There are 15 residues in the CDR3. This chain's CDR3 is CASSYRRVKGETQYF. CDR3 nucleotide sequence: TGTGCCAGCAGTTACCGTCGGGTAAAGGGGGAGACCCAGTACTTC.

The V call is TRBV6-1, the J call TRBJ2-7; the D gene is possibly TRBD1 (6 bases). This CDR3 is built from 17 residues. The V and J ends lost 2 bases and 2 bases respectively, with 19 bases between them. Germline CDR1 is MNHNS and CDR2 is SASEGT. The CDR3 DNA sequence: TGTGCCAGCAGTGAATTGCTAGGACAGTTATTACCCTACGAGCAGTACTTC. Encoded protein: CASSELLGQLLPYEQYF.

The chain recombines TRBV5-4 with TRBJ1-4; D is ambiguous. Trimming pared 5 bases from V and 6 bases from J, leaving 11 bases between. Germline lookup yields CDR1 SGHNT and CDR2 YYREEE (reference sequence). There are 13 residues in the CDR3. The DNA of the CDR3 is TGTGCCAGCAGTTTTGAGCGAGATGAAAAACTGTTTTTT. Translated: CASSFERDEKLFF.

About this clone itself: At one boundary the junction diverges from the germline segment, which might be a read error. V gene TRBV12-3 or TRBV12-4 combines with J gene TRBJ2-5, with 8 positions matching TRBD1. CDR3 size: 12 residues. This chain's CDR3 is CASSFARDRCDF. The CDR3 nucleotides are TGTGCCAGCAGCTTTGCGCGGGACAGGTGTGACTTC.

This clone was seen repeatedly, ten times or more. The chain has TRBV6-2 or TRBV6-3 and TRBJ1-1, with no clear D. The CDR3 sequence is 14 residues long. Per germline, CDR1 MNHEY and CDR2 SVGEGT. The V gene lost 6 bases and the J gene lost 0 bases, with 11 bases spanning the gap. CDR3: CASSPGDMNTEAFF. CDR3 nucleotides: TGTGCCAGCAGCCCAGGTGACATGAACACTGAAGCTTTCTTT.

The CDR3 here is CAWSGTGGYGNTIYF. CDR3 sequence (DNA): TGTGCCTGGAGTGGGACAGGGGGCTATGGAAACACCATATATTTT. The chain links TRBV30 to TRBJ1-3; TRBD1 aligns across 11 bases. The CDR3 contains 15 residues. Germline V gene data show CDR1 as GTSNPN and CDR2 as SVGIG (reference sequence). V was clipped by 1 base and J by 3 bases; unmatched bases: 2.